This TCR beta chain comes out of a study of PD-1 blockade in mismatch repair-deficient tumors (TCRdb year 2017). At the level of the whole study: Between September 2013 and late 2016, the trial enrolled 86 consecutive patients with 11 to 12 types of mismatch repair-deficient cancer, all of whom had received prior treatment and were progressing. Deep sequencing of TCR CDR3 regions was used to track tumor-associated T cell clones in peripheral blood of patients responding to PD-1 blockade. Study-wide conclusions, independent of this receptor: After pembrolizumab, tumor-resident clones, which were often undetectable in blood before treatment, expanded rapidly and then contracted, generally ahead of radiologic responses.

The library was obtained by the immunoSEQ multiplex PCR assay. TCRdb took over this immuneACCESS table, retaining in-frame rearrangements with V and J assigned. Such tables are incomplete; in checked studies, under half of the missing clones stem from an unresolved V gene, and the remainder is unexplained. The sample profile shows approximately 50,000 clones; around four fifths of them were found once. Over 3% of the sample lies in the top ten. Turning to this clone: There is no known antigen for this receptor. No base qualities exist here, and no much larger clone lies one base off it.

For each enrolled patient, mismatch repair deficiency was established using either polymerase chain reaction or immunohistochemistry. TCR sequencing was carried out for three patients who responded to pembrolizumab therapy. Pembrolizumab PD-1 blockade was prospectively tested in advanced mismatch repair-deficient cancers, regardless of tissue of origin, in the phase II trial. Peripheral blood T cell samples were serially collected before and at multiple times after PD-1 blockade was started. Blood sampling time points were reported as weeks after the first dose of pembrolizumab. The source was peripheral blood, collected 4 weeks after starting pembrolizumab. This TCR came from an adult with mismatch repair-deficient cancer.

The DNA sequence is TGTGCCAGCAGCTTGGGGACAGGGGGGAGTACTGAAGCTTTCTTT. The resulting protein is CASSLGTGGSTEAFF. In this chain, TRBV5-6 is recombined with TRBJ1-1, with 10 central nucleotides matching TRBD1. After removal of 0 bases from V and 5 bases from J, the junction retains 4 bases not matched to a gene. Looking up the germline V gene yields CDR1 SGHDT and CDR2 YYEEEE. The CDR3, cysteine through phenylalanine, is 15 amino acids long. The entry retains the CDR3 DNA only, 45 bases that are in frame from base 1.